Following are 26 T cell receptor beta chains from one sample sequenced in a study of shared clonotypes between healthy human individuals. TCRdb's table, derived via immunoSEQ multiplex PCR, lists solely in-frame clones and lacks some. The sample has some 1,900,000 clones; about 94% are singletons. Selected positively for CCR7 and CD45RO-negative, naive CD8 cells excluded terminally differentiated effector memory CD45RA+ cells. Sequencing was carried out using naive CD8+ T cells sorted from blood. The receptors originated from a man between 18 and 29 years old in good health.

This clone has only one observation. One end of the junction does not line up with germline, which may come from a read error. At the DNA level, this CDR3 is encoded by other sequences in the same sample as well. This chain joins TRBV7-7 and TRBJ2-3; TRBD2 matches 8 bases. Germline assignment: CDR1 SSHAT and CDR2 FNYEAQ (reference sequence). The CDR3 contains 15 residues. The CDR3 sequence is CASSLTSADTDTQYF. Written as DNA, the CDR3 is TGTGCTAGCAGCCTGACTAGCGCCGACACAGATACGCAGTATTTT. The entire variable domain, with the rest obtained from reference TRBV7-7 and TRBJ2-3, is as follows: GAGVSQSPRYKVTKRGQDVTLRCDPISSHATLYWYQQALGQGPEFLTYFNYEAQPDKSGLPSDRFSAERPEGSISTLTIQRTEQRDSAMYRCASSLTSADTDTQYFGPGTRLTVL.

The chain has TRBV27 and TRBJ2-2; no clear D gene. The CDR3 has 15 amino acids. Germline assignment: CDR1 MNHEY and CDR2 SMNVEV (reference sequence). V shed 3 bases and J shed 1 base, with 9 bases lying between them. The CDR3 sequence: CASSFSWGNTGELFF. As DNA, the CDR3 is TGTGCCAGCAGTTTCAGTTGGGGGAACACCGGGGAGCTGTTTTTT.

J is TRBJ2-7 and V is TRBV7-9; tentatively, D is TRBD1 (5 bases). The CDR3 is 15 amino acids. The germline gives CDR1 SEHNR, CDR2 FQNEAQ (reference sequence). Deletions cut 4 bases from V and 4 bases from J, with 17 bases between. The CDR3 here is CASSSREFVSYEQYF. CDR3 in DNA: TGTGCCAGCAGCTCCAGGGAATTCGTCTCTTACGAGCAGTACTTC.

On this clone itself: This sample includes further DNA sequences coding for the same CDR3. CDR3: CASSLALAYEQYF. DNA for the CDR3: TGTGCCAGCAGCTTAGCCCTTGCCTACGAGCAGTACTTC. The J gene is TRBJ2-7, the V gene TRBV7-9; no clear D gene. The CDR3 is 13 residues long. CDR1 is SEHNR and CDR2 is FQNEAQ in the germline V gene (reference sequence). The ends were cut back, 0 bases at V and 2 bases at J, with 5 bases in the middle.

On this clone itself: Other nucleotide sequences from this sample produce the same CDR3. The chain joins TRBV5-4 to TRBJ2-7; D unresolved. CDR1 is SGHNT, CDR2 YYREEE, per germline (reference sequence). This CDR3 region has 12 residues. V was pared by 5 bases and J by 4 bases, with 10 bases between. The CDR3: CASSLDRYEQYF. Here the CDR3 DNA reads TGTGCCAGCAGTCTAGATAGATACGAGCAGTACTTC.

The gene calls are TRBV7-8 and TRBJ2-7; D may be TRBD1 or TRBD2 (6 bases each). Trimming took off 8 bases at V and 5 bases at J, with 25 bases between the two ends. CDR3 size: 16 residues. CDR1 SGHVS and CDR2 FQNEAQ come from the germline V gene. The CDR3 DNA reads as TGTGCCAGCGGGGGGCGAGGGGGACTGGTTTGGGACGAGCAGTACTTC. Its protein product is CASGGRGGLVWDEQYF. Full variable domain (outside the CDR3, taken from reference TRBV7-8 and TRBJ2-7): GAGVSQSPRYKVAKRGQDVALRCDPISGHVSLFWYQQALGQGPEFLTYFQNEAQLDKSGLPSDRFFAERPEGSVSTLKIQRTQQEDSAVYLCASGGRGGLVWDEQYFGPGTRLTVT.

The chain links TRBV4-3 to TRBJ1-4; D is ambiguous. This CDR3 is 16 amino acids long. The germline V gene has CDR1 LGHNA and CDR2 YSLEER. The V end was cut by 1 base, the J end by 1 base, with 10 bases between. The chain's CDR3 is CASSQVWLRTNEKLFF. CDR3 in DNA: TGCGCCAGCAGCCAAGTCTGGCTGAGAACTAATGAAAAACTGTTTTTT.

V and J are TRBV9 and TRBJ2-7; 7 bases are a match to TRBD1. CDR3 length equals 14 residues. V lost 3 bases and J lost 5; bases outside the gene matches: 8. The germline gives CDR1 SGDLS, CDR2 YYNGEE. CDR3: CASSAGTAGDEQYF. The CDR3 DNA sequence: TGTGCCAGCAGCGCCGGGACAGCCGGGGACGAGCAGTACTTC.

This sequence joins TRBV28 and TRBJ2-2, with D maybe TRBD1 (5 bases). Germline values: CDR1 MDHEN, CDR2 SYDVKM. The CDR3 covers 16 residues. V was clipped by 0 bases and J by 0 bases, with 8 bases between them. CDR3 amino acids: CASSLWQGSNTGELFF. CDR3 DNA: TGTGCCAGCAGTTTATGGCAGGGATCGAACACCGGGGAGCTGTTTTTT.

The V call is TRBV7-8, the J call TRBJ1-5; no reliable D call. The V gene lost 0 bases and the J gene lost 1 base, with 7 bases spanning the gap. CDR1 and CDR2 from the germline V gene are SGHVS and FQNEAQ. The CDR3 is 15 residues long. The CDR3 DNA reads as TGTGCCAGCAGCTTAGCAGTTGTGAGCAATCAGCCCCAGCATTTT. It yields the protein CASSLAVVSNQPQHF.

The CDR3 region has the DNA TGCGCCAGCAGTCATCAAACCGGACACGGGGAGACCCAGTACTTC. Protein product: CASSHQTGHGETQYF. The gene calls are TRBV4-3 and TRBJ2-5; possible D gene TRBD1, 5 bases. Trimming removed 6 bases at V and 5 bases at J, with 19 bases between. The length of the CDR3 is 15 residues. Germline CDR1 is LGHNA and CDR2 is YSLEER.

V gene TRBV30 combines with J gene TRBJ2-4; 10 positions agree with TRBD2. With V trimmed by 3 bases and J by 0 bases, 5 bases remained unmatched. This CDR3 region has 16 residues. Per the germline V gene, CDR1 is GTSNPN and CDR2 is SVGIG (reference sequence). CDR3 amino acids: CAWRLAGTLAKNIQYF. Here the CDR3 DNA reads TGTGCCTGGAGACTAGCGGGGACACTAGCCAAAAACATTCAGTACTTC.

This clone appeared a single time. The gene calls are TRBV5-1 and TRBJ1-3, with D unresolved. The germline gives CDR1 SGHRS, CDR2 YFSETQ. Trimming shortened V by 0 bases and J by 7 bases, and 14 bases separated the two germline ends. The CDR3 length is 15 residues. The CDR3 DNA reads TGCGCCAGCAGCTTGGATATCAGCATGGGGAACACCATATATTTT. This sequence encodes CASSLDISMGNTIYF.

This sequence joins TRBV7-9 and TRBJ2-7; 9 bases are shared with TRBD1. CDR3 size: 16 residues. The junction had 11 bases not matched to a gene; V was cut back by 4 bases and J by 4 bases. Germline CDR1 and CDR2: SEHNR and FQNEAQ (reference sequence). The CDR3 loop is CASSWPSGTGPYEQYF. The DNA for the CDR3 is TGTGCCAGCAGCTGGCCCTCCGGGACAGGGCCGTACGAGCAGTACTTC.

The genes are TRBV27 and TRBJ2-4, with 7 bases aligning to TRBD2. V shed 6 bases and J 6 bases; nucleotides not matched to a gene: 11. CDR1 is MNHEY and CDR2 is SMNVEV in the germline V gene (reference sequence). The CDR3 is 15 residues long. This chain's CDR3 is CASRTKGRVVNIQYF. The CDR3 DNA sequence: TGTGCCAGCAGAACCAAAGGGAGGGTTGTAAACATTCAGTACTTC.

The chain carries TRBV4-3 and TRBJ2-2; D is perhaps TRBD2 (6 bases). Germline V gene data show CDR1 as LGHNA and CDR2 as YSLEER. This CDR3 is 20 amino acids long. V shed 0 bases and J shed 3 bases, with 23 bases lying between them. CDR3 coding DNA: TGCGCCAGCAGCCAAGATCCCGGCGGGGCAGCCTTCAGTGACACCGGGGAGCTGTTTTTT. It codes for CASSQDPGGAAFSDTGELFF.

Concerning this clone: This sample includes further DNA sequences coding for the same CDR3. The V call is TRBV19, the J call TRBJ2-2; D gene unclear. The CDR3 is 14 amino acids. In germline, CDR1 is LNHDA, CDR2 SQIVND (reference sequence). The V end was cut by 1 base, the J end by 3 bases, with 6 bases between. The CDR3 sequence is CASSIGRDTGELFF. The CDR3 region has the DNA TGTGCCAGTAGTATAGGGCGAGACACCGGGGAGCTGTTTTTT.

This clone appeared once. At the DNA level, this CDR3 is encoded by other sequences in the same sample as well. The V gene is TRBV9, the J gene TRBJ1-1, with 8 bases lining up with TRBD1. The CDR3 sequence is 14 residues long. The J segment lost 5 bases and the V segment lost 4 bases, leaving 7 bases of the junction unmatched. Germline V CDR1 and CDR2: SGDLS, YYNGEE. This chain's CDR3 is CASSPGTGRTEAFF. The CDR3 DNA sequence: TGTGCCAGCAGCCCCGGGACAGGACGGACTGAAGCTTTCTTT.

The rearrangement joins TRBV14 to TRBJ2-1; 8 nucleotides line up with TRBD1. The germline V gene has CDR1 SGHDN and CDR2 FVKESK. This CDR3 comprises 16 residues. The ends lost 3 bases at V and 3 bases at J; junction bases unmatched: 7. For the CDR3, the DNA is TGTGCCAGCAGCCACCCCGGACAGGGCCTCTACAATGAGCAGTTCTTC. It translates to CASSHPGQGLYNEQFF. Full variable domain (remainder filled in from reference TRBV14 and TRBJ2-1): EAGVTQFPSHSVIEKGQTVTLRCDPISGHDNLYWYRRVMGKEIKFLLHFVKESKQDESGMPNNRFLAERTGGTYSTLKVQPAELEDSGVYFCASSHPGQGLYNEQFFGPGTRLTVL.

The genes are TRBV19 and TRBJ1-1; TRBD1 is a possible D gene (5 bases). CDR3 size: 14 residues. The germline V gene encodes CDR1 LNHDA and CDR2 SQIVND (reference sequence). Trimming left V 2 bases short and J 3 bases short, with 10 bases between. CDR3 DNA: TGTGCCAGTAGTATACCAGGGAGGGACACTGAAGCTTTCTTT. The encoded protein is CASSIPGRDTEAFF.

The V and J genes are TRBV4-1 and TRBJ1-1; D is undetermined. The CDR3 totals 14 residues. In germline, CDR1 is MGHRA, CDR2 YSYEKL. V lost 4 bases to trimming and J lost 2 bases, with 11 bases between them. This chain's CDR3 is CASSRLEGNTEAFF. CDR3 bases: TGCGCCAGCAGCCGTCTGGAGGGTAACACTGAAGCTTTCTTT.

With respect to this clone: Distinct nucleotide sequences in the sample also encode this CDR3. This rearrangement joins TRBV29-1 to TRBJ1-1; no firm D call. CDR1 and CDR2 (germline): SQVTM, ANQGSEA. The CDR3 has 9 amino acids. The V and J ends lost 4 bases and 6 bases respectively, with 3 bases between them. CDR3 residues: CSVAPEAFF. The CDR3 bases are TGCAGCGTTGCACCTGAAGCTTTCTTT.

CDR3: CASRILAGGTDTQYF. DNA of the CDR3: TGTGCCAGCAGAATACTAGCGGGGGGCACAGATACGCAGTATTTT. This sequence joins TRBV27 and TRBJ2-3; 11 bases align to TRBD2. CDR3 size: 15 residues. V dropped 6 bases and J dropped 1; count of bases not matched to a gene: 3. Germline CDR1 is MNHEY and CDR2 is SMNVEV (reference sequence).

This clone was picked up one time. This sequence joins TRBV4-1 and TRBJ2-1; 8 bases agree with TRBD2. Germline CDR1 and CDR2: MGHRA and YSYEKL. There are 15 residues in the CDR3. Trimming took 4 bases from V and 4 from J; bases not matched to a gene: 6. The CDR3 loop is CASSPPASGYNEQFF. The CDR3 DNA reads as TGCGCCAGCAGCCCCCCGGCTAGCGGGTACAATGAGCAGTTCTTC.

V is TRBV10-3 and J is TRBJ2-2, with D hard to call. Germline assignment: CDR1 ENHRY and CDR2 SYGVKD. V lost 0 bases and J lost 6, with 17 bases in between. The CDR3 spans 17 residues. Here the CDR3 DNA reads TGTGCCATCAGTGAGTCGGTCAGTATTGGGTCGCCCGGGGAGCTGTTTTTT. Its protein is CAISESVSIGSPGELFF.

The CDR3 loop is CASSWSGGGYEQYF. CDR3 sequence (DNA): TGCGCCAGCAGCTGGAGCGGCGGGGGCTACGAGCAGTACTTC. This chain uses TRBV5-1 with TRBJ2-7; 7 positions agree with TRBD2. V shed 3 bases, J shed 3 bases, and the junction held 6 bases outside the gene matches. Germline CDR1 reads SGHRS; CDR2 reads YFSETQ. The CDR3 runs to 14 residues.